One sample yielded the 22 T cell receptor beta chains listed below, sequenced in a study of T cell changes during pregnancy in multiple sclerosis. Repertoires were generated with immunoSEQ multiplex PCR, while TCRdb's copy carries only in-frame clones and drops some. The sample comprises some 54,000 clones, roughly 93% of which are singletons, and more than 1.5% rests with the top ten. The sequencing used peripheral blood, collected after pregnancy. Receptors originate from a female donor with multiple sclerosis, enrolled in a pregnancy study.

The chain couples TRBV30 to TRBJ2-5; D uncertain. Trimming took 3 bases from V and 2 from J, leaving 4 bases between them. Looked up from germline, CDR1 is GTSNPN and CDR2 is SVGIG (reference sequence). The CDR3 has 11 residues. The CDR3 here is CAWSLQETQYF. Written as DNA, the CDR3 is TGTGCCTGGAGCCTTCAAGAGACCCAGTACTTC.

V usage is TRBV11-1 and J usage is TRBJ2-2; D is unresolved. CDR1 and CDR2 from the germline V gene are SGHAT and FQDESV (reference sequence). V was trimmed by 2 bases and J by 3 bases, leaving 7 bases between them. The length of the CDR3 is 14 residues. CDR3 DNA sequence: TGTGCCAGCAGCTTACTGGTAGACACCGGGGAGCTGTTTTTT. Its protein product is CASSLLVDTGELFF.

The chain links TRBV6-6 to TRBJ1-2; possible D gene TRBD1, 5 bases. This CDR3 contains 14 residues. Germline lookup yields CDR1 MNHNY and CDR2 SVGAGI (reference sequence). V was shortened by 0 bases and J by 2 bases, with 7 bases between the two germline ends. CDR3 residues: CASSYSTDNYGYTF. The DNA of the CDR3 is TGTGCCAGCAGTTACTCGACAGACAACTATGGCTACACCTTC.

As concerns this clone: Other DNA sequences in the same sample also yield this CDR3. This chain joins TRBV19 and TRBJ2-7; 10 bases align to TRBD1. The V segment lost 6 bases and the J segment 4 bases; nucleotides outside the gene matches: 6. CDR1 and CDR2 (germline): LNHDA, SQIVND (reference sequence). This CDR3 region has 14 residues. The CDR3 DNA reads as TGTGCCAGTAGCCCTGGGACAGGGGCTTACGAGCAGTACTTC. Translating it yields CASSPGTGAYEQYF. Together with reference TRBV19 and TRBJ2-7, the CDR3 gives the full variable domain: DGGITQSPKYLFRKEGQNVTLSCEQNLNHDAMYWYRQDPGQGLRLIYYSQIVNDFQKGDIAEGYSVSREKKESFPLTVTSAQKNPTAFYLCASSPGTGAYEQYFGPGTRLTVT.

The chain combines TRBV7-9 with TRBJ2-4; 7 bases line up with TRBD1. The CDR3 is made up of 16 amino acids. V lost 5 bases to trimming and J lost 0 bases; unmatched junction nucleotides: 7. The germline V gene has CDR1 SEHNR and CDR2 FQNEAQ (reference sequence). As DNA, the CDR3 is TGTGCCAGCAGCCCGAGGGGACAGCTAGCCAAAAACATTCAGTACTTC. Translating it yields CASSPRGQLAKNIQYF.

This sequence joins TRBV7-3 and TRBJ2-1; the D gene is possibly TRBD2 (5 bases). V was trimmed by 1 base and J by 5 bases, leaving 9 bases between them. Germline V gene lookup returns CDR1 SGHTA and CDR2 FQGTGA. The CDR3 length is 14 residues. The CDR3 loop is CASSLRAENNEQFF. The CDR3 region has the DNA TGTGCCAGCAGCTTAAGAGCGGAAAACAATGAGCAGTTCTTC.

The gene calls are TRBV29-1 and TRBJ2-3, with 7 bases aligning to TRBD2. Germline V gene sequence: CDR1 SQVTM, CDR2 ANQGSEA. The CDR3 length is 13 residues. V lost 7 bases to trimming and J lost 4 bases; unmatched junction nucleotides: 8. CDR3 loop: CSGRGVFADTQYF. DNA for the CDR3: TGCAGCGGACGGGGGGTATTTGCAGATACGCAGTATTTT.

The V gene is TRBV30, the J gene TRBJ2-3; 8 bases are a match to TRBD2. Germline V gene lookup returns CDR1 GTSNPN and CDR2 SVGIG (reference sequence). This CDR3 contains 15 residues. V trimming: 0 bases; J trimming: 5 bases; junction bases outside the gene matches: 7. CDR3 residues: CAWSVGRAVGDTQYF. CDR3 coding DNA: TGTGCCTGGAGTGTCGGGAGGGCCGTCGGAGATACGCAGTATTTT. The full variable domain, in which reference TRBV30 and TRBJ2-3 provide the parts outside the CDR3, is SQTIHQWPATLVQPVGSPLSLECTVEGTSNPNLYWYRQAAGRGLQLLFYSVGIGQISSEVPQNLSASRPQDRQFILSSKKLLLSDSGFYLCAWSVGRAVGDTQYFGPGTRLTVL.

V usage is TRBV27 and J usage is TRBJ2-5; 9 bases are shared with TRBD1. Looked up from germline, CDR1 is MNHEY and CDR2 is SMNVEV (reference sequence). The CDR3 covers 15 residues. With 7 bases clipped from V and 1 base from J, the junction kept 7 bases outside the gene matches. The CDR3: CASMNRGRPQETQYF. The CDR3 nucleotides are TGTGCCAGCATGAACAGGGGGCGCCCCCAAGAGACCCAGTACTTC.

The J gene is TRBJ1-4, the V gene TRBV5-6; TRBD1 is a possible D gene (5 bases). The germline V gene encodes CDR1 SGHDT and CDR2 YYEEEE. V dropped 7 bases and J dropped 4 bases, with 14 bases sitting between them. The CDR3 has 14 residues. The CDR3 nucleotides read TGTGCCAGCCCGCGGGGCTATTATAATGAAAAACTGTTTTTT. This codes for CASPRGYYNEKLFF.

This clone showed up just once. The CDR3 nucleotides read TGTGCCAGCAGCTTAGGCCTCCCAATCTCAGAGGGCACTGAAGCTTTCTTT. Translating it yields CASSLGLPISEGTEAFF. The chain joins TRBV13 to TRBJ1-1, with D uncertain. This CDR3 is 17 amino acids long. CDR1 is PRHDT, CDR2 FYEKMQ, per germline (reference sequence). V shed 0 bases and J shed 4 bases, with 18 bases lying between them.

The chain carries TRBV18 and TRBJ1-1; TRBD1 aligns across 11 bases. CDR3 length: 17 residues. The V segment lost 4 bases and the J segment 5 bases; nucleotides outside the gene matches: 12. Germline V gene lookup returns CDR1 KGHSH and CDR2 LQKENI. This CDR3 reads CASSLSGQGGRRTEAFF. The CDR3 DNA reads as TGTGCCAGCTCACTCTCGGGACAGGGGGGCCGAAGGACTGAAGCTTTCTTT. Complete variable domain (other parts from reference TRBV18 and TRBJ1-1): NAGVMQNPRHLVRRRGQEARLRCSPMKGHSHVYWYRQLPEEGLKFMVYLQKENIIDESGMPKERFSAEFPKEGPSILRIQQVVRGDSAAYFCASSLSGQGGRRTEAFFGQGTRLTVV.

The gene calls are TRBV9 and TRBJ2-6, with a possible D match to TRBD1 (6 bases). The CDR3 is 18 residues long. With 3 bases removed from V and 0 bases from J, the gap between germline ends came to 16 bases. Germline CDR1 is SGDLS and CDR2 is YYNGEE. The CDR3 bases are TGTGCCAGCAGCGAGACCCCAGGACAGATCTCTGGGGCCAACGTCCTGACTTTC. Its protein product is CASSETPGQISGANVLTF.

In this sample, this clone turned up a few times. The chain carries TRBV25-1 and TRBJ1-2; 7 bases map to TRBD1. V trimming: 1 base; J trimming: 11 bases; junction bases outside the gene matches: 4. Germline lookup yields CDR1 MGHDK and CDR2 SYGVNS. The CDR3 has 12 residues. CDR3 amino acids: CASSESRRGYTF. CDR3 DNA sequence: TGTGCCAGCAGTGAATCTCGCAGGGGGTACACCTTC.

The CDR3 reads CAWSVLTNYGYTF. The CDR3 coding sequence is TGTGCCTGGAGTGTACTCACTAACTATGGCTACACCTTC. V usage is TRBV30 and J usage is TRBJ1-2; D not certain. This CDR3 contains 13 residues. Per germline, CDR1 GTSNPN and CDR2 SVGIG (reference sequence). V was cut by 0 bases and J by 0 bases, with 5 bases left in between.

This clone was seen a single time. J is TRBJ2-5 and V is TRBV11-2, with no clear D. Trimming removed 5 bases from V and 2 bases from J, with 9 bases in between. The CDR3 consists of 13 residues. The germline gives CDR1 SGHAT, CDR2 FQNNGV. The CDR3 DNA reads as TGTGCCAGCAGCCGCGTGGTACAAGAGACCCAGTACTTC. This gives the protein CASSRVVQETQYF.

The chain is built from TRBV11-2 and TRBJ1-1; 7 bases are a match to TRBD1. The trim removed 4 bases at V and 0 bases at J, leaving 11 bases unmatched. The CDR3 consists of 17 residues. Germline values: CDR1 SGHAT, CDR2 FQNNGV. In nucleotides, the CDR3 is TGTGCCAGCAGCTCGACCGGGACAGAAACCATGAACACTGAAGCTTTCTTT. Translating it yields CASSSTGTETMNTEAFF. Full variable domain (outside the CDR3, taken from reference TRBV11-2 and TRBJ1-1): EAGVAQSPRYKIIEKRQSVAFWCNPISGHATLYWYQQILGQGPKLLIQFQNNGVVDDSQLPKDRFSAERLKGVDSTLKIQPAKLEDSAVYLCASSSTGTETMNTEAFFGQGTRLTVV.

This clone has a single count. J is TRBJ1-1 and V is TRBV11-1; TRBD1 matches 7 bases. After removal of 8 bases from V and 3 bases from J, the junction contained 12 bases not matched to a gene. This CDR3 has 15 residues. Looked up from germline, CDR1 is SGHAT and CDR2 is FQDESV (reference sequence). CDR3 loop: CASGPPRGRYTEAFF. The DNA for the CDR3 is TGTGCCAGCGGGCCCCCAAGGGGGCGTTACACTGAAGCTTTCTTT.

CDR3 in amino acids: CASSSDTRTGANVLTF. Written as DNA, the CDR3 is TGTGCCAGTAGTTCGGATACCAGGACAGGGGCCAACGTCCTGACTTTC. The chain joins TRBV19 to TRBJ2-6, with D maybe TRBD1 (5 bases). The CDR3 consists of 16 residues. With 5 bases removed from V and 4 bases from J, the gap between germline ends came to 15 bases. The germline V gene has CDR1 LNHDA and CDR2 SQIVND (reference sequence).

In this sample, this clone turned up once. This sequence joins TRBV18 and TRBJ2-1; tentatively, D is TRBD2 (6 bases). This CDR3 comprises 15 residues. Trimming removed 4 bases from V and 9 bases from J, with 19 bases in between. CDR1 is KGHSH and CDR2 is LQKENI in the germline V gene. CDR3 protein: CASSLRSAGLGEQFF. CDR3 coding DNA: TGTGCCAGCTCACTCCGTTCGGCGGGACTCGGTGAGCAGTTCTTC.

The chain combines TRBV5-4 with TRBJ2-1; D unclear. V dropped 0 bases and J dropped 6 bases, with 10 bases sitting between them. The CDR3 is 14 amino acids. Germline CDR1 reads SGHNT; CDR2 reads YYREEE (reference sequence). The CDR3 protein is CASSLVLPSNEQFF. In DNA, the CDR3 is TGTGCCAGCAGCTTGGTGCTGCCCAGCAATGAGCAGTTCTTC.

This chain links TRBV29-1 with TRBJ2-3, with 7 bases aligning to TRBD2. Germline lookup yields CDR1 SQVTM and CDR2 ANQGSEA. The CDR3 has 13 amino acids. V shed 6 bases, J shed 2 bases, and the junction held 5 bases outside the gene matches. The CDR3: CSVRAGSTDTQYF. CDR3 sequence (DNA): TGCAGCGTCCGAGCGGGGTCCACAGATACGCAGTATTTT.